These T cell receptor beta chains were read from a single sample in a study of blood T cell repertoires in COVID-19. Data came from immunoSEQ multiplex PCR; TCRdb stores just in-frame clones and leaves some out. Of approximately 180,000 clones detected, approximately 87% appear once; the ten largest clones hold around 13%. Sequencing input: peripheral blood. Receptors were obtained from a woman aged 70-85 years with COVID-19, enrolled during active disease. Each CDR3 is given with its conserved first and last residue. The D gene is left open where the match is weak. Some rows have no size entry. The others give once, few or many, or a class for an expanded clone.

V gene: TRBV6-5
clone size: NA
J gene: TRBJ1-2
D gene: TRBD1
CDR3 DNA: TGTGCCAGCAGTCTACAGGGGTTCGATGGCTACACCTTC
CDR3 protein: CASSLQGFDGYTF

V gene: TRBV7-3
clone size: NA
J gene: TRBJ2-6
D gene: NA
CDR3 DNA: TGTGCCAGCAGCTTGCGTGGGAGCGCTGGGGCCAACGTCCTGACTTTC
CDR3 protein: CASSLRGSAGANVLTF

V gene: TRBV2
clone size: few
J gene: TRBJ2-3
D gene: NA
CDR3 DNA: TGTGCCAGCAGATTGTTGGGACTCGGCACAGATACGCAGTATTTT
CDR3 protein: CASRLLGLGTDTQYF

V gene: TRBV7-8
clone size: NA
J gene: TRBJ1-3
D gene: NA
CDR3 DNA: TGTGCCAGCAGCTTAGCCCCCCCTGGCAGGTCCGGAAACACCATATATTTT
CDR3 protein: CASSLAPPGRSGNTIYF

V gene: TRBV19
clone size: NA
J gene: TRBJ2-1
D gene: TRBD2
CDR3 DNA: TGTGCCAGTAGTAAAGGACTAGCGGGAAGATACAATGAGCAGTTCTTC
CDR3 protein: CASSKGLAGRYNEQFF

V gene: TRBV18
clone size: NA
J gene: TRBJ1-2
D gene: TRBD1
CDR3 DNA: TGTGCCAGCTCACCTGGACAGGGGGCAGATGGCTACACCTTC
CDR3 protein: CASSPGQGADGYTF

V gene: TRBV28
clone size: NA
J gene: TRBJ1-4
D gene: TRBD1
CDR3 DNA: TGTGCCAGCAGGGATAACAGGGGGGGTAATGAAAAACTGTTTTTT
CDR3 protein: CASRDNRGGNEKLFF

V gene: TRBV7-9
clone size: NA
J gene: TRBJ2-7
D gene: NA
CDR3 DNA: TGTGCCAGCAGCTCCGGGAACTACGAGCAGTACTTC
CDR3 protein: CASSSGNYEQYF

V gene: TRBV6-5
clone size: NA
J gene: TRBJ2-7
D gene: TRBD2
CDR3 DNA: TGTGCCGGGGCTGGTTCTAGCGGGAGAGAGCAGTACTTC
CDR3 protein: CAGAGSSGREQYF

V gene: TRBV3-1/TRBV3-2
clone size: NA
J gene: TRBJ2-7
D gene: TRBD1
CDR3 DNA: TGTGCCAGCAGCGAAGGACAGGGGGCGGGCGAGCAGTACTTC
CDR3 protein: CASSEGQGAGEQYF

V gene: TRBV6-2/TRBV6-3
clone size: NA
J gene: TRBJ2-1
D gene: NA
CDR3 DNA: TGTGCCAGCAGTTACGGGAGAAAGAATGAGCAGTTCTTC
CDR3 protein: CASSYGRKNEQFF

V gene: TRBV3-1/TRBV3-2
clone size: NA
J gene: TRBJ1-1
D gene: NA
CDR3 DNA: TGTGCCAGCAGGTACCGGGACACTGAAGCTTTCTTT
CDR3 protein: CASRYRDTEAFF

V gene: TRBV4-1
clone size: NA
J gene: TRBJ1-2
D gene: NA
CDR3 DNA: TGCGCCAGCAGCCAAGAGGGCAGCACAACTAACTATGGCTACACCTTC
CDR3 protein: CASSQEGSTTNYGYTF

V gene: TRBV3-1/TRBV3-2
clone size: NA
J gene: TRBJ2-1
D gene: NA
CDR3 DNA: TGTGCCAGCAGCCAAGGGATAGGGGTCAATGAGCAGTTCTTC
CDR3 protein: CASSQGIGVNEQFF

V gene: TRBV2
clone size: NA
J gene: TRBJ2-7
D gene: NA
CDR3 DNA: TGTGCCATAACCCGGGACTCCGGCTCCTACGAGCAGTACTTC
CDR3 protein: CAITRDSGSYEQYF

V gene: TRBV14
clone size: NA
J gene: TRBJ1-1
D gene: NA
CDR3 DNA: TGTGCCAGCAGCCAAGTGGGCAGGGTGGGTGAAGCTTTCTTT
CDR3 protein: CASSQVGRVGEAFF

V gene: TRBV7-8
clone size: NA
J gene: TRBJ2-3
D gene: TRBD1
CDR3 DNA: TGTGCCAGCAGCTTAGGGGACAGGGCGACGTTCACAGATACGCAGTATTTT
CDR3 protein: CASSLGDRATFTDTQYF

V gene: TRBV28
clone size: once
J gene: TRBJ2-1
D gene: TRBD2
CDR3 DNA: TGTGCCAGCAGTTTGGCTAGCGGGACCAATGAGCAGTTCTTC
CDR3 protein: CASSLASGTNEQFF

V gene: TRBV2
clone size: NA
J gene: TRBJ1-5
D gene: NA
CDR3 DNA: TGTGCCAGCGCTGGGGGGATTAGCAATCAGCCCCAGCATTTT
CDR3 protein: CASAGGISNQPQHF

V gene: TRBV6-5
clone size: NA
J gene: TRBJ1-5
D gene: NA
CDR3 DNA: TGTGCCAGCAGTTACTCGAGGCCGGGAGGGCATCAGCCCCAGCATTTT
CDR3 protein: CASSYSRPGGHQPQHF

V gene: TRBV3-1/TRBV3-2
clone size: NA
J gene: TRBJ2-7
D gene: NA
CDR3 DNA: TGTGCCAGCAGCCAAGGGGGCGTACTTTACGAGCAGTACTTC
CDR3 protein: CASSQGGVLYEQYF

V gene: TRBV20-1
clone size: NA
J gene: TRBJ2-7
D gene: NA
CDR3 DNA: TGCAGTGTTGACACATCCTACGAGCAGTACTTC
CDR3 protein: CSVDTSYEQYF

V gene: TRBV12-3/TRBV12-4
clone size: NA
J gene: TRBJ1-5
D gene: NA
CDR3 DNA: TGTGCCAGCACCGGGAGTAGCAATCAGCCCCAGCATTTT
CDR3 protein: CASTGSSNQPQHF

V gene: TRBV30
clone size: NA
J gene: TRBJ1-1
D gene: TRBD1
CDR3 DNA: TGTGCCTGGAGAGGCAGGGGGCGAAGGGACACTGAAGCTTTCTTT
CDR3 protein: CAWRGRGRRDTEAFF

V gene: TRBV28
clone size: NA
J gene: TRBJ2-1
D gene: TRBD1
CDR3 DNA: TGTGCCAGCAGTCGCGACAGGGCCCAATCCTACAATGAGCAGTTCTTC
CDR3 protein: CASSRDRAQSYNEQFF

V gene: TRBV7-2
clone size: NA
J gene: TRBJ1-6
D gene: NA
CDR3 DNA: TGTGCCAGCAGATTTTTAATGGCAGGTTTAAATTCACCCCTCCACTTT
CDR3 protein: CASRFLMAGLNSPLHF

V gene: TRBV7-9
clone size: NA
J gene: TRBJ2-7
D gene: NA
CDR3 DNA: TGTGCCAGCAGCTCTACTATCTACGAGCAGTACTTC
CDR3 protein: CASSSTIYEQYF

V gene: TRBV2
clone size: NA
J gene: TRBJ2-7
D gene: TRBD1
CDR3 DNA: TGTGCCAGCAGAGAACAGGGGGCCTCCTACGAGCAGTACTTC
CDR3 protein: CASREQGASYEQYF

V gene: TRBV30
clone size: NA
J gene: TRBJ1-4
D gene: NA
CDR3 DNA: TGTGCCTGGAGTGAGGGCAGGGCTGAAAAACTGTTTTTT
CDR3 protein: CAWSEGRAEKLFF

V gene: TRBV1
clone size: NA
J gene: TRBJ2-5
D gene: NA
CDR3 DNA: TGCACCAGCAGCCCAAGGCAGGGAGGTGGGTACTTC
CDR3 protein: CTSSPRQGGGYF

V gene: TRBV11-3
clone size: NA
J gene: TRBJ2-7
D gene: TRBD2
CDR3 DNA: TGTGCCAGCAGCTTACTTGGGACTAGCGACTACGAGCAGTACTTC
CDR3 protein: CASSLLGTSDYEQYF

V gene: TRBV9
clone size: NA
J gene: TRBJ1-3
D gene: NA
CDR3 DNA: TGTGCCAGCAGCCTAATCGCGGACAACAACGGAAACACCATATATTTT
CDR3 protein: CASSLIADNNGNTIYF

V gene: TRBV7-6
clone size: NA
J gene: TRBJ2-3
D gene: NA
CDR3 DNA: TGTGCCAGCAGCTTACTGGGCCAGGTGGCAGATACGCAGTATTTT
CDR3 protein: CASSLLGQVADTQYF

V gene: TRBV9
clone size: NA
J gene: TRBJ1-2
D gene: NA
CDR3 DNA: TGTGCCAGCAGCGTAGACAGTGCACGGTATGGCTACACCTTC
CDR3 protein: CASSVDSARYGYTF

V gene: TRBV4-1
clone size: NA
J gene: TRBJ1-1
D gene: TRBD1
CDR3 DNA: TGCGCCAGCAGCCAGCTGGACAGGTTGGACCCTGAAGCTTTCTTT
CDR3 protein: CASSQLDRLDPEAFF

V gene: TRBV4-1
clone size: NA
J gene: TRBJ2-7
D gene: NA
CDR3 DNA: TGCGCCAGCAGCCAAGGGGGACACGGTGCCTACGAGCAGTACTTC
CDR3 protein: CASSQGGHGAYEQYF

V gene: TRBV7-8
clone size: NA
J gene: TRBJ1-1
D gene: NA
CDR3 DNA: TGTGCCAGCAGCTTCTCAGGGGCTGAAGCTTTCTTT
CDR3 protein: CASSFSGAEAFF

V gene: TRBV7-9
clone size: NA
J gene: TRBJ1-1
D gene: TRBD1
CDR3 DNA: TGTGCCAGCAGCTTAGTACTTAGGGACAGGGATGAAGCTTTCTTT
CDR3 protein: CASSLVLRDRDEAFF

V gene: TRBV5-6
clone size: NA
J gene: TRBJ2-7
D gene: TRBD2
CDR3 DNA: TGTGCCAGCAGCCCGGGACTAGCGGGAAACGAGCAGTACTTC
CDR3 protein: CASSPGLAGNEQYF

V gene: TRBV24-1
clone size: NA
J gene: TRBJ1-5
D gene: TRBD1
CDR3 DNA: TGTGCCACCAGTGATGCCAGGGGGCGCGGAAAAGGCAATCAGCCCCAGCATTTT
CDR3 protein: CATSDARGRGKGNQPQHF

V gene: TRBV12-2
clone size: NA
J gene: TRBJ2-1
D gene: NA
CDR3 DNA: TGTGCAAGTCGCTTAGCGTCTTGTCTAGCGGGAGGGCCCATCGAGAGGTACAATGAGCAGTTCTTC
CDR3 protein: CASRLASCLAGGPIERYNEQFF

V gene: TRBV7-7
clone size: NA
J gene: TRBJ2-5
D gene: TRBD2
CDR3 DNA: TGTGCTAGCAGTCCTCAGCGGGGGAGCCAAGAGACCCAGTACTTC
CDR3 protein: CASSPQRGSQETQYF

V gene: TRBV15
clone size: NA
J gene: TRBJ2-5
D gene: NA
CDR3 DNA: TGTGCCACCAGCAGAGATCACGGGACCCAGTACTTC
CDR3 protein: CATSRDHGTQYF

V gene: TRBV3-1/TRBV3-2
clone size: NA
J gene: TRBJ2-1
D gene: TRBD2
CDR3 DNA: TGTGCCAGCAGCCCCTGGTCGGGGCGGGAGAATGAGCAGTTCTTC
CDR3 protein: CASSPWSGRENEQFF

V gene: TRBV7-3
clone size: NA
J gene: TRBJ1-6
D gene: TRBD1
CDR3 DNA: TGTGCCAGCAGCTTAGGGGGACAGCAGAATTCACCCCTCCACTTT
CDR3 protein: CASSLGGQQNSPLHF

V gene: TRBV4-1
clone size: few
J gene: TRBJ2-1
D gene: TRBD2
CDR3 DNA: TGCGCCAGCAGCCAAGCCGCGGGCGGGAGATCCTACAATGAGCAGTTCTTC
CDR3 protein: CASSQAAGGRSYNEQFF

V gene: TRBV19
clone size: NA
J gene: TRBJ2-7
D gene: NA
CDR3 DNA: TGTGCCAGTAGCACCGGATGGAGCTCCTACGAGCAGTACTTC
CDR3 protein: CASSTGWSSYEQYF

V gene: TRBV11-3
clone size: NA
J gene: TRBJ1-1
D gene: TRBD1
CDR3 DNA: TGTGCCAGCAGTTTTCGGACAGGACTAAACACTGAAGCTTTCTTT
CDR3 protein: CASSFRTGLNTEAFF

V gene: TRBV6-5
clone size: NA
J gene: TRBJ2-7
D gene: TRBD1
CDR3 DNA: TGTGCCAGCAGGGACAGGGGGCTGGGCGAGCAGTACTTC
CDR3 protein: CASRDRGLGEQYF